The 5 T cell receptor beta chains presented below share a single source sample, sequenced in a study of blood T cell repertoires in COVID-19. The repertoire was sequenced with immunoSEQ multiplex PCR; TCRdb's copy has only in-frame clones and lacks some. This table holds approximately 230,000 clones, around four fifths found once. The sequenced sample was peripheral blood. The receptor set was obtained from a woman between 40 and 50 years old with active or convalescent COVID-19.

V usage is TRBV7-9 and J usage is TRBJ1-2, with 7 bases identical to TRBD1. From germline, CDR1 is SEHNR and CDR2 FQNEAQ (reference sequence). The V and J ends lost 3 bases and 6 bases, in that order; junction bases with no gene match: 7. There are 14 residues in the CDR3. The CDR3 spells CASSFSRDSHGYTF. CDR3 bases: TGTGCCAGCAGCTTTTCCCGGGACAGTCATGGCTACACCTTC.

The gene calls are TRBV28 and TRBJ2-4, with 10 bases fitting TRBD1. The V gene end was trimmed by 5 bases and the J gene end by 7 bases; junction bases not matched to a gene: 8. The CDR3 is 15 residues long. Germline loops: CDR1 MDHEN, CDR2 SYDVKM. The CDR3 DNA follows: TGTGCCAGCAGTACCCGACAGGGGGCAGGGAACATTCAGTACTTC. The encoded protein is CASSTRQGAGNIQYF.

The chain carries TRBV14 and TRBJ1-1, with a possible D match to TRBD1 (6 bases). Trimming removed 3 bases at V and 0 bases at J, with 14 bases between. The CDR3 runs to 16 residues. Germline V gene sequence: CDR1 SGHDN, CDR2 FVKESK. Here the CDR3 DNA reads TGTGCCAGCAGCCACCCGCCGAGGGGGATGAACACTGAAGCTTTCTTT. The encoded protein is CASSHPPRGMNTEAFF.

V usage is TRBV21-1 and J usage is TRBJ1-3. TRBV21-1 is recorded as a pseudogene. The CDR3 loop spans 14 amino acids. DNA for the CDR3: TGTGCCAGCCCCGGGGGGAGGGGTGGAAACACCATATATTTT. It yields the protein CASPGGRGGNTIYF.

The chain recombines TRBV5-1 with TRBJ1-3; D perhaps matches TRBD1 (5 bases). V shed 5 bases and J shed 3 bases, with 18 bases lying between them. This CDR3 is 16 amino acids long. Germline lookup yields CDR1 SGHRS and CDR2 YFSETQ. The chain's CDR3 is CASSRGGGNLGNTIYF. The CDR3 DNA reads as TGCGCCAGCAGTCGCGGGGGAGGGAATCTTGGAAACACCATATATTTT.